These 15 T cell receptor beta chains share one sample of origin, sequenced in a study of Graves' ophthalmopathy and Graves' hyperthyroidism (dated by TCRdb to between 2017 and 2018). The sequencer was an Illumina HiSeq 2000. For repertoire sequencing, the TCR beta CDR3 regions were amplified from RNA transcripts. A first-round RT-PCR used HTBI primers with the Qiagen OneStep RT-PCR kit, followed by a second-round multiplex PCR, size selection and purification. TCRdb cleaned the public reads at Q25 with fastp, built clones with MiXCR and kept in-frame beta chains. Each CDR3 protein appears once, grouped with its most common genes and DNA. Across this sample there are about 220,000 distinct CDR3 sequences, with roughly a fifth seen only once. The ten largest clonotypes hold around 40% of the sample. The sequencing sample was made of peripheral blood. The receptors originated from a woman aged 45-59 years with Graves' ophthalmopathy. Donor details come from another sample of the same person, matched by shared clones.

In this sample, this clonotype turned up many times. The chain links TRBV4-2 to TRBJ1-1; TRBD1 matches at 9 bases. The CDR3 has 15 residues. Trimming removed 1 base from V and 11 bases from J; junction bases left unmatched: 11. Germline CDR1 and CDR2: LGHNA and YNFKEQ. CDR3 DNA: TGTGCCAGCAGCCAAGGGGGACAGGGCGATTTGTGGGCTTTCTTT. The encoded protein is CASSQGGQGDLWAFF.

This clonotype came up many times. The chain combines TRBV6-1 with TRBJ1-5; D unresolved. Germline-derived CDR1 and CDR2 are MNHNS and SASEGT. CDR3 size: 13 residues. V lost 2 bases and J lost 7, with 9 bases in between. As DNA, the CDR3 is TGTGCCAGCAGTGAATCTGGCAGGCAGCCCCAGCATTTT. Amino acid sequence: CASSESGRQPQHF.

This clonotype was found many times. The gene calls are TRBV19 and TRBJ1-6; 8 bases are a match to TRBD1. The junction had 8 bases not matched to a gene; V was cut back by 6 bases and J by 7 bases. Germline V gene data show CDR1 as LNHDA and CDR2 as SQIVND (reference sequence). The CDR3 length is 15 residues. Here the CDR3 reads CASSPRTGRNSPLHF. The CDR3 DNA is TGTGCCAGTAGCCCCCGGACAGGGCGAAATTCACCCCTCCACTTT.

V and J are TRBV7-8 and TRBJ2-7, with D tentatively TRBD1 (6 bases). Trimming stripped 1 base from V and 5 bases from J, with 15 bases between. Per the germline V gene, CDR1 is SGHVS and CDR2 is FQNEAQ. The CDR3 sequence is 15 residues long. The CDR3 sequence is CASSLVYRVGHEQYF. Here the CDR3 DNA reads TGTGCCAGCAGCTTAGTCTACAGGGTCGGGCACGAGCAGTACTTC.

In this sample, this clonotype turned up many times. The rearrangement uses TRBV6-5 and TRBJ1-2; a possible D gene is TRBD1 (6 bases). This CDR3 region has 13 residues. V was trimmed by 8 bases and J by 2 bases, leaving 12 bases between them. Germline values: CDR1 MNHEY, CDR2 SVGAGI. CDR3 sequence reads: CASGSGTNYGYTF. The CDR3 nucleotides are TGTGCCAGCGGCTCCGGGACAAACTATGGCTACACCTTC.

The table lists this clonotype with many counts. The chain combines TRBV6-5 with TRBJ2-7, with D maybe TRBD2 (6 bases). V shed 2 bases and J shed 3 bases, with 11 bases lying between them. Germline-derived CDR1 and CDR2 are MNHEY and SVGAGI. The CDR3 consists of 14 residues. CDR3 nucleotide sequence: TGTGCCAGCAGTTACGGCGGGAAGGGCTACGAGCAGTACTTC. Protein sequence: CASSYGGKGYEQYF.

This clonotype was recorded at least ten times. The V call is TRBV7-2, the J call TRBJ1-2; TRBD1 matches 12 bases. V lost 3 bases and J lost 6; bases outside the gene matches: 17. This CDR3 spans 19 amino acids. Germline lookup yields CDR1 SGHTA and CDR2 FQGNSA. The DNA of the CDR3 is TGTGCCAGCAGCTTTAGCTCCTACCTCCGGGACAGGGGGCGGGATGGCTACACCTTC. This sequence encodes CASSFSSYLRDRGRDGYTF.

The V gene is TRBV6-2 or TRBV6-3, the J gene TRBJ2-6, with D maybe TRBD2 (6 bases). The CDR3 sequence is 18 residues long. The germline gives CDR1 MNHEY, CDR2 SVGEGT. The V and J ends lost 6 bases and 2 bases respectively, with 20 bases between them. CDR3 in amino acids: CASRATTGGLAGANVLTF. The CDR3 DNA reads as TGTGCCAGCAGAGCCACCACAGGAGGGCTGGCTGGGGCCAACGTCCTGACTTTC.

This clonotype occurred many times. V usage is TRBV15 and J usage is TRBJ1-2; D uncertain. The germline gives CDR1 LNHNV, CDR2 YYDKDF (reference sequence). This CDR3 comprises 14 residues. Trimming shortened V by 0 bases and J by 4 bases, and 9 bases separated the two germline ends. Written as DNA, the CDR3 is TGTGCCACCAGCAGAGACAGGTCTGGCTATGGCTACACCTTC. As protein: CATSRDRSGYGYTF.

This clonotype was detected ten times or more. V is TRBV2 and J is TRBJ2-2; D is possibly TRBD1 (5 bases). CDR3 length: 14 residues. The germline gives CDR1 SNHLY, CDR2 FYNNEI. V lost 6 bases and J lost 0, with 8 bases in between. CDR3 DNA: TGTGCCAGCAGGGCAGGGTCGAACACCGGGGAGCTGTTTTTT. It translates to CASRAGSNTGELFF.

In the case of this clonotype: Germline is not matched at one junction end, which may reflect a read error. V gene TRBV11-2 combines with J gene TRBJ2-4; the D is unclear. Germline V CDR1 and CDR2: SGHAT, FQNNGV. The CDR3 runs to 14 residues. The CDR3 coding sequence is TGTGCCAGCAACTTAAGACTAGCCAAAAACATTCAGTACTTC. The encoded protein is CASNLRLAKNIQYF. Full variable domain (outside the CDR3, taken from reference TRBV11-2 and TRBJ2-4): EAGVAQSPRYKIIEKRQSVAFWCNPISGHATLYWYQQILGQGPKLLIQFQNNGVVDDSQLPKDRFSAERLKGVDSTLKIQPAKLEDSAVYLCASNLRLAKNIQYFGAGTRLSVL.

This clonotype occurred a few times. The chain uses TRBV3-1 and TRBJ1-2, with D possibly TRBD1 on 6 matching bases. CDR1 and CDR2 (germline): LGHDT, YNNKEL (reference sequence). V dropped 11 bases and J dropped 1 base, with 11 bases sitting between them. The CDR3 extends over 12 amino acids. The CDR3 DNA follows: TGTGCCGCAGGACAGTTTAACTATGGCTACACCTTC. Encoded protein: CAAGQFNYGYTF.

This clonotype was observed many times. The J gene is TRBJ2-5, the V gene TRBV24-1; TRBD1 matches 7 bases. From germline, CDR1 is KGHDR and CDR2 SFDVKD. The CDR3 sequence is 15 residues long. Trimming at V came to 1 base and at J to 4 bases, leaving 5 bases not matched to a gene. The DNA for the CDR3 is TGTGCCACCAGTGATTTAGACAGGGAGCGAGAGACCCAGTACTTC. It is translated as CATSDLDRERETQYF.

There are many counts of this clonotype. V is TRBV24-1 and J is TRBJ2-2, with a tentative D call TRBD1 (6 bases). Germline V CDR1 and CDR2: KGHDR, SFDVKD. With 11 bases removed from V and 7 bases from J, the gap between germline ends came to 16 bases. CDR3 size: 13 residues. The CDR3: CASRRGRNGELFF. The CDR3 region has the DNA TGTGCCAGTCGCAGGGGAAGAAACGGGGAGCTGTTTTTT.

This clonotype was picked up many times. V usage is TRBV28 and J usage is TRBJ1-1, with TRBD1 identical over 7 bases. The CDR3 covers 16 residues. CDR1 is MDHEN, CDR2 SYDVKM, per germline. Trimming cost V 6 bases and J 1 base; bases outside gene matches: 11. In DNA, the CDR3 is TGTGCCAGCAGCCTATGGGGGACAGCCGCGAACACTGAAGCTTTCTTT. Its translation is CASSLWGTAANTEAFF.